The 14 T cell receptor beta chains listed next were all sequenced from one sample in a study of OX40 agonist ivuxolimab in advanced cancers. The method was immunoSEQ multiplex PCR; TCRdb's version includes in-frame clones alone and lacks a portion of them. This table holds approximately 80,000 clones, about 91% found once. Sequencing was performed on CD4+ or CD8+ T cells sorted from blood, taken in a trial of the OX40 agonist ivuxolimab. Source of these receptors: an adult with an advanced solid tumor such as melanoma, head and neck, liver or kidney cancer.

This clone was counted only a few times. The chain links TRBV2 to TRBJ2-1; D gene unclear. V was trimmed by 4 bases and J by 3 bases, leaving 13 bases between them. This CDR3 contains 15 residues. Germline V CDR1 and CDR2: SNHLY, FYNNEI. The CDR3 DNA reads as TGTGCCAGCAGTGCTGACGGCGAGCGCTACAATGAGCAGTTCTTC. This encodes CASSADGERYNEQFF.

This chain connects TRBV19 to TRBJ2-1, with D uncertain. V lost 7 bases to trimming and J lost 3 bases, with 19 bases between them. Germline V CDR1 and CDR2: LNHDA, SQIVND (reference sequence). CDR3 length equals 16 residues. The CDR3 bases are TGTGCCAGTAAAGCCCCCGGACCTTTAAGCTACAATGAGCAGTTCTTC. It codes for CASKAPGPLSYNEQFF.

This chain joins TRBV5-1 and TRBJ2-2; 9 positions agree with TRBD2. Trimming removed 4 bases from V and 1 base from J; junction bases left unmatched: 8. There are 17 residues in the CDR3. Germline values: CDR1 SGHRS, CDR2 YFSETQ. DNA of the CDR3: TGCGCCAGCAGCCGAGAGGGACTAGCTTGGAACACCGGGGAGCTGTTTTTT. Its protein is CASSREGLAWNTGELFF.

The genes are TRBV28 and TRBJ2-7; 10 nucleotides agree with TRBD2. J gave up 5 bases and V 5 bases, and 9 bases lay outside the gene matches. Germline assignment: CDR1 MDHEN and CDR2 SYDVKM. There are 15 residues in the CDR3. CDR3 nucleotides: TGTGCCAGCAGTACACCTAGCGGGAGATACCACGAGCAGTACTTC. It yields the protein CASSTPSGRYHEQYF.

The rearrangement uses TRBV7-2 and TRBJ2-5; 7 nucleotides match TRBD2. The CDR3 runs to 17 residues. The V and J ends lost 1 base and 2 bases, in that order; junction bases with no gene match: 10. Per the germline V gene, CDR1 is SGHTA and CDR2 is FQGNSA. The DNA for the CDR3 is TGTGCCAGCAGCTTAGTGAGCAGCGGGAAAGGGCAAGAGACCCAGTACTTC. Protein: CASSLVSSGKGQETQYF.

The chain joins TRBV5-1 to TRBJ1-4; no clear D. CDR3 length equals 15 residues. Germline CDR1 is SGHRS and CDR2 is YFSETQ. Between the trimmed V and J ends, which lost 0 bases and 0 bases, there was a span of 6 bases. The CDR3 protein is CASSLDRATNEKLFF. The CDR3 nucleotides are TGCGCCAGCAGCTTGGACAGAGCAACTAATGAAAAACTGTTTTTT.

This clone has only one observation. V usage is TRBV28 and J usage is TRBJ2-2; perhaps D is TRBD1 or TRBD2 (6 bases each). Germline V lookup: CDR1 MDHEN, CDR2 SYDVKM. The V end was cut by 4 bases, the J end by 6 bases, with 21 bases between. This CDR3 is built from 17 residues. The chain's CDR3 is CASSSIGGLDVPGELFF. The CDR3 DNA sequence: TGTGCCAGCAGTTCCATTGGGGGGCTAGACGTACCCGGGGAGCTGTTTTTT.

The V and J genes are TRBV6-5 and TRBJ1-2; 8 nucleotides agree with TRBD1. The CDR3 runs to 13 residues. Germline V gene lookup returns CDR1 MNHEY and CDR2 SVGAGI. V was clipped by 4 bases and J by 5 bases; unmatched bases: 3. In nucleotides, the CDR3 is TGTGCCAGCAGTTCACGACAGGGGTATGGCTACACCTTC. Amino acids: CASSSRQGYGYTF.

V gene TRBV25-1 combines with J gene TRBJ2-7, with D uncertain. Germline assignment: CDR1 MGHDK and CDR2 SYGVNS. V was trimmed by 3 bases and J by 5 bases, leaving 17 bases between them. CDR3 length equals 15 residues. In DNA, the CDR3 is TGTGCCAGCAGTGAGGTGGTTTTTGGACGGGACGAGCAGTACTTC. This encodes CASSEVVFGRDEQYF.

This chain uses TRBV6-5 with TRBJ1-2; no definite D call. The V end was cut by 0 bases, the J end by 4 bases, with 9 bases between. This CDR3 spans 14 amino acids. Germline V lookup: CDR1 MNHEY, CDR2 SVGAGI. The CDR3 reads CASSYSTDGYGYTF. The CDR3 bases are TGTGCCAGCAGTTACTCGACGGACGGCTATGGCTACACCTTC.

CDR3 sequence reads: CASGSAGTSGSTDTQYF. In nucleotides, the CDR3 is TGTGCCAGCGGATCGGCCGGGACTAGCGGGAGCACAGATACGCAGTATTTT. This chain links TRBV6-4 with TRBJ2-3; 12 bases line up with TRBD2. The CDR3 spans 17 residues. V lost 8 bases and J lost 0; bases outside the gene matches: 9. Per the germline V gene, CDR1 is MRHNA and CDR2 is SNTAGT.

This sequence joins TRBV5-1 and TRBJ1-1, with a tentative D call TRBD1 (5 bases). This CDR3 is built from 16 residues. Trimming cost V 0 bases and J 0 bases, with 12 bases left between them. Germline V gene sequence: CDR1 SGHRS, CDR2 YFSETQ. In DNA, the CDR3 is TGCGCCAGCAGCTTGGCAAGGGGCCTGATGAACACTGAAGCTTTCTTT. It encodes CASSLARGLMNTEAFF. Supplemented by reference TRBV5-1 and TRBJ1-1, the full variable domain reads KAGVTQTPRYLIKTRGQQVTLSCSPISGHRSVSWYQQTPGQGLQFLFEYFSETQRNKGNFPGRFSGRQFSNSRSEMNVSTLELGDSALYLCASSLARGLMNTEAFFGQGTRLTVV.

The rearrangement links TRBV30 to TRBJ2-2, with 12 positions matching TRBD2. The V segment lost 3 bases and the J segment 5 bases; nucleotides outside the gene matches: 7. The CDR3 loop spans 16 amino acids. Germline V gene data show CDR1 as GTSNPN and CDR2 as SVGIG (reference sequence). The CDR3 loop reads CAWRKLAGGVTGELFF. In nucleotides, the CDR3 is TGTGCCTGGAGAAAACTAGCGGGAGGCGTTACCGGGGAGCTGTTTTTT.

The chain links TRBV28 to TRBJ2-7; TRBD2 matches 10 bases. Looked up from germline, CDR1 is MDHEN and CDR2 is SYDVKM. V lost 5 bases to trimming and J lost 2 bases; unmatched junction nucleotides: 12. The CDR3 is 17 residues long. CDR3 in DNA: TGTGCCAGCAGTCCATCGGCGGGGCTAGCGGGAGCCTACGAGCAGTACTTC. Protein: CASSPSAGLAGAYEQYF. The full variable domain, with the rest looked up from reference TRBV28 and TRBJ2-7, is DVKVTQSSRYLVKRTGEKVFLECVQDMDHENMFWYRQDPGLGLRLIYFSYDVKMKEKGDIPEGYSVSREKKERFSLILESASTNQTSMYLCASSPSAGLAGAYEQYFGPGTRLTVT.